The present entry profiles one T cell receptor beta chain with its context. Antigen specificity is unknown. Autologous stem cell transplantation was followed by relapse in every patient, and brentuximab vedotin exposure varied. After thawing, PBMCs were subjected to magnetic negative selection to isolate CD8+ T cells. Patients showed best responses of complete response, partial response or progressive disease. The repertoire was sequenced with immunoSEQ multiplex PCR; TCRdb's copy has only in-frame clones and lacks some. The sample gives more than 5,500 clones, less than 55% of which show up once; 12% to 15% is in the top ten. The source of the sample is a study of PD-1 blockade in classical Hodgkin lymphoma. On the study more broadly: Each patient was given nivolumab 3 mg/kg through a vein every 2 weeks. Findings and caveats of the study: Complete responders possessed baseline diversity comparable to newly diagnosed patients. The repertoire differences lack a defined cause, possibly disease activity or prior therapy.

The CDR3 has 16 residues. CDR1 is MNHEY, CDR2 SMNVEV, per germline (reference sequence). Trimming took 6 bases from V and 5 from J; bases not matched to a gene: 10. The chain recombines TRBV27 with TRBJ2-7; 13 bases agree with TRBD2. This TCR came from a human donor with classical Hodgkin lymphoma. The sample was CD8+ T cells from blood, taken at baseline. DNA of the CDR3: TGTGCCAGCAGCCAGGGACTAGCGGGATTCCTGGACGAGCAGTACTTC. It codes for CASSQGLAGFLDEQYF.